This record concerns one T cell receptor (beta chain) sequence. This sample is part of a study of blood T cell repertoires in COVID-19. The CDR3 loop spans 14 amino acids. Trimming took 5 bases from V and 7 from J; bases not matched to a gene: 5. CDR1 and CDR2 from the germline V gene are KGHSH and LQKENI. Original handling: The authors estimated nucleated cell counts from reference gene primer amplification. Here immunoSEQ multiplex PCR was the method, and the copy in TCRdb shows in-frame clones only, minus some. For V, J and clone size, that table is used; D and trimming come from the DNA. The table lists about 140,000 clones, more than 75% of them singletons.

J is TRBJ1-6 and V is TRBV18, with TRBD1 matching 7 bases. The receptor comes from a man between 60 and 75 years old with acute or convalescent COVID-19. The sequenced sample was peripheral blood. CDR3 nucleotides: TGTGCCAGCTCATACGGGACAGAGAATTCACCCCTCCACTTT. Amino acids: CASSYGTENSPLHF.